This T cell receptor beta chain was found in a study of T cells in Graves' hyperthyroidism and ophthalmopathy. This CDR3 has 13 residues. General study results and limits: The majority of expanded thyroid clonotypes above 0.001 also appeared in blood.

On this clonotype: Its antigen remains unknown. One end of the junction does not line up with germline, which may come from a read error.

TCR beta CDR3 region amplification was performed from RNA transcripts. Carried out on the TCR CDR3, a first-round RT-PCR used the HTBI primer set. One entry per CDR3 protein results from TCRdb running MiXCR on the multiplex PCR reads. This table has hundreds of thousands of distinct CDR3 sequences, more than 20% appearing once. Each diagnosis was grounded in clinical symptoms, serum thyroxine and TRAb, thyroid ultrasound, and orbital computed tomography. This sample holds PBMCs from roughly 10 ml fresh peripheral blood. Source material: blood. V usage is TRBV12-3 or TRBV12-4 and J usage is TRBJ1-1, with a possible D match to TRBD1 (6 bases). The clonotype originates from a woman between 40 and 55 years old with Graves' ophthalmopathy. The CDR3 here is CASNNREDTGAFF. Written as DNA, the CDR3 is TGTGCCAGCAACAACAGGGAGGACACTGGAGCTTTCTTT.